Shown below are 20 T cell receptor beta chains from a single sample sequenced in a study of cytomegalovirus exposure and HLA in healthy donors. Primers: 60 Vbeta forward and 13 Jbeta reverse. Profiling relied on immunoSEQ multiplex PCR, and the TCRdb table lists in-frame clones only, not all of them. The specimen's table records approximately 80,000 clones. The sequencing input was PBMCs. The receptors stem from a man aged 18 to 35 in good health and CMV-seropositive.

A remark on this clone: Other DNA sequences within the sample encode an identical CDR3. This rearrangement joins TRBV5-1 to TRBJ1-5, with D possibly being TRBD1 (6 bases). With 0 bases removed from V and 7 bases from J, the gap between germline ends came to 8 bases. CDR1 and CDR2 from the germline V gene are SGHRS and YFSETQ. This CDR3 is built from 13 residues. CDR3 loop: CASSLDRDQPQHF. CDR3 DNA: TGCGCCAGCAGCTTGGACAGGGACCAGCCCCAGCATTTT.

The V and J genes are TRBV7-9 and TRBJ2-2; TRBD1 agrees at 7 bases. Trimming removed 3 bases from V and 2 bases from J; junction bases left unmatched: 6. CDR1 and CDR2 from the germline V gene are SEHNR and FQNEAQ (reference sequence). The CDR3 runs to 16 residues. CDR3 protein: CASSFSDRTNTGELFF. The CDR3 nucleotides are TGTGCCAGCAGCTTCTCGGACAGGACTAACACCGGGGAGCTGTTTTTT.

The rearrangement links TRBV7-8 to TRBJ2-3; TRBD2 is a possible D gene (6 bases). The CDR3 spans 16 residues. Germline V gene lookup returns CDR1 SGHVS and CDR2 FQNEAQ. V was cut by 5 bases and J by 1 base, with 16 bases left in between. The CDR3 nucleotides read TGTGCCAGCAGCCCGCCAGGTGGGGAGGGCACAGATACGCAGTATTTT. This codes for CASSPPGGEGTDTQYF.

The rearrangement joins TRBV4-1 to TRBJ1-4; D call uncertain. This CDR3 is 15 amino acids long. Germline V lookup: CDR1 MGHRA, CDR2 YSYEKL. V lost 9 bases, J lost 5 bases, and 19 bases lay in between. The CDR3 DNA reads TGCGCCAGTTGGGCCGGTCCCTTTAGGAATGAAAAACTGTTTTTT. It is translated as CASWAGPFRNEKLFF.

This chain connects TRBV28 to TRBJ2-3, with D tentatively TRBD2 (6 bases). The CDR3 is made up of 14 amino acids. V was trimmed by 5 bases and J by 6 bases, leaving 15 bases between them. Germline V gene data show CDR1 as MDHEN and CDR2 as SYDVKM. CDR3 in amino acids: CASSPIWSGDTQYF. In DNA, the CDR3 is TGTGCCAGCAGTCCCATCTGGAGCGGGGATACGCAGTATTTT.

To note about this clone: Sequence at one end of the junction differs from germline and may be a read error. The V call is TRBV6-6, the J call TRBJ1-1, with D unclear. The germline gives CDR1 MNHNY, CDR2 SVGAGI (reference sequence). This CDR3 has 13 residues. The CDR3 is CASRRDGETEVFF. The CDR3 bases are TGTGCCAGCAGGAGGGATGGTGAGACTGAAGTTTTCTTT.

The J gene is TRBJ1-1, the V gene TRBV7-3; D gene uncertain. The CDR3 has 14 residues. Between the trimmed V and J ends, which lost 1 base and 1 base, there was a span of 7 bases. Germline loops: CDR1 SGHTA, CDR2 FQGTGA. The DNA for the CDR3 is TGTGCCAGCAGCTTAAACGCGGGGAACACTGAAGCTTTCTTT. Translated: CASSLNAGNTEAFF.

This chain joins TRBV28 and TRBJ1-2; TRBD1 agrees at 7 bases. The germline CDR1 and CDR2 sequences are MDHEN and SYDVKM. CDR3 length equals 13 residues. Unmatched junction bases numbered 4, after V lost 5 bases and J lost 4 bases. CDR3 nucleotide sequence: TGTGCCAGCAGTACAGGGGACGGCTATGGCTACACCTTC. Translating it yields CASSTGDGYGYTF.

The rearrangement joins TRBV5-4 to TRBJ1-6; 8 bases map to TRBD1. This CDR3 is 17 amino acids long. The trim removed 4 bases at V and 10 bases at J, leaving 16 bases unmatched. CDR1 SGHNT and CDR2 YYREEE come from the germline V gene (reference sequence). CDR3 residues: CASSGTFDRGRESPLHF. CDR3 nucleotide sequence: TGTGCCAGCAGCGGGACCTTCGACAGGGGCCGGGAGTCACCCCTCCACTTT.

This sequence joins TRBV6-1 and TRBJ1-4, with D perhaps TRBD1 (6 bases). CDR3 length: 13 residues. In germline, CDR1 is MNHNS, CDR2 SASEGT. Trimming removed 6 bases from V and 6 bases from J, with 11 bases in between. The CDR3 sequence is CASRGGMDEKLFF. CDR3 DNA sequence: TGTGCCAGCAGAGGGGGTATGGATGAAAAACTGTTTTTT.

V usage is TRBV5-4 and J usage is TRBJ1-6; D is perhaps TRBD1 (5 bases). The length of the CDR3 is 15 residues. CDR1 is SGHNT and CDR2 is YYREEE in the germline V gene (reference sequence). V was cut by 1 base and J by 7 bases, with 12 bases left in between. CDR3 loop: CASSLPPGLNSPLHF. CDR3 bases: TGTGCCAGCAGCTTGCCCCCAGGGTTGAATTCACCCCTCCACTTT.

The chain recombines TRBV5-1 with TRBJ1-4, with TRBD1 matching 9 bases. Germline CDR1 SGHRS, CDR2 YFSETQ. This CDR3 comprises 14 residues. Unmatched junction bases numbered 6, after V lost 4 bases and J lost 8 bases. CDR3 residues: CASSPGQGEEKLFF. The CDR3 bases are TGCGCCAGCAGCCCGGGACAGGGAGAGGAAAAACTGTTTTTT.

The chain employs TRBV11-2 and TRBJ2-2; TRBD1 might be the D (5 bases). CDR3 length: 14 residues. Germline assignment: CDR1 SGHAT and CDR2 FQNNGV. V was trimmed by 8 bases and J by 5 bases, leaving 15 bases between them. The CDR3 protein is CASQQGGLTGELFF. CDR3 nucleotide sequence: TGTGCCAGCCAGCAGGGTGGGTTGACCGGGGAGCTGTTTTTT. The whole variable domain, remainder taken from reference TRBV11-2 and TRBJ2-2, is EAGVAQSPRYKIIEKRQSVAFWCNPISGHATLYWYQQILGQGPKLLIQFQNNGVVDDSQLPKDRFSAERLKGVDSTLKIQPAKLEDSAVYLCASQQGGLTGELFFGEGSRLTVL.

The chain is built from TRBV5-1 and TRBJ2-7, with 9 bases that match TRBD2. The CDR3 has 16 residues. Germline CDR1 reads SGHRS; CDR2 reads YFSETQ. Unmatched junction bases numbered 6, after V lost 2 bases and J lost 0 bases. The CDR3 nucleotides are TGCGCCAGCAGCTTTAGCGGGGGTACCAGCTCCTACGAGCAGTACTTC. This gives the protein CASSFSGGTSSYEQYF.

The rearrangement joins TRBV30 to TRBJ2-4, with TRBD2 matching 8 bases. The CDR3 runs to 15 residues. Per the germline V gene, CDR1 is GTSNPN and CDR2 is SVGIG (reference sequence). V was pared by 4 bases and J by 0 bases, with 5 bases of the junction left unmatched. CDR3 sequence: CAWNSGEVAKNIQYF. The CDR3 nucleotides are TGTGCCTGGAATAGCGGGGAAGTAGCCAAAAACATTCAGTACTTC.

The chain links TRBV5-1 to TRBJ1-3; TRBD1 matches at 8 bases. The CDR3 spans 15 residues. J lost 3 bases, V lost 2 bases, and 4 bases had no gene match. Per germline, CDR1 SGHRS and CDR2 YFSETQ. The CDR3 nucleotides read TGCGCCAGCAGCTTACAGGGGGGCGGTGGAAACACCATATATTTT. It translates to CASSLQGGGGNTIYF.

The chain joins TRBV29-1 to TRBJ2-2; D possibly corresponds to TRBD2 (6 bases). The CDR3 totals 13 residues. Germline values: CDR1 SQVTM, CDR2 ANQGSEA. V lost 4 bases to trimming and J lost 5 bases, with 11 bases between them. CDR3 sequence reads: CSVGTGGTGELFF. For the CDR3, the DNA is TGCAGCGTTGGTACAGGAGGGACCGGGGAGCTGTTTTTT.

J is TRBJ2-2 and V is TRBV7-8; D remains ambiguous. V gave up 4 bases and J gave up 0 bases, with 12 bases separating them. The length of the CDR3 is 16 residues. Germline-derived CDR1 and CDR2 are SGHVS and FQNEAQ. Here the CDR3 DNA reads TGTGCCAGCAGCTACCGACTGAGTGCGAACACCGGGGAGCTGTTTTTT. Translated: CASSYRLSANTGELFF.

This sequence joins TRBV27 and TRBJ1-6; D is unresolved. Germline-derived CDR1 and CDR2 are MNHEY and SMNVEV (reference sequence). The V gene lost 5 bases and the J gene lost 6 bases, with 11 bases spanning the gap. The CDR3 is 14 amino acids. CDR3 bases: TGTGCCAGCAGTCCCCGCCCTACTAATTCACCCCTCCACTTT. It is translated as CASSPRPTNSPLHF.

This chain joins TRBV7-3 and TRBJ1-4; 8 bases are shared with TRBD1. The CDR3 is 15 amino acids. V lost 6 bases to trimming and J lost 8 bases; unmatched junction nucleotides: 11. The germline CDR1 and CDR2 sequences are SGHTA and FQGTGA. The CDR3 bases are TGTGCCAGCAGGTACCGAGACAGGGGCCCCGAAAAACTGTTTTTT. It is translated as CASRYRDRGPEKLFF.